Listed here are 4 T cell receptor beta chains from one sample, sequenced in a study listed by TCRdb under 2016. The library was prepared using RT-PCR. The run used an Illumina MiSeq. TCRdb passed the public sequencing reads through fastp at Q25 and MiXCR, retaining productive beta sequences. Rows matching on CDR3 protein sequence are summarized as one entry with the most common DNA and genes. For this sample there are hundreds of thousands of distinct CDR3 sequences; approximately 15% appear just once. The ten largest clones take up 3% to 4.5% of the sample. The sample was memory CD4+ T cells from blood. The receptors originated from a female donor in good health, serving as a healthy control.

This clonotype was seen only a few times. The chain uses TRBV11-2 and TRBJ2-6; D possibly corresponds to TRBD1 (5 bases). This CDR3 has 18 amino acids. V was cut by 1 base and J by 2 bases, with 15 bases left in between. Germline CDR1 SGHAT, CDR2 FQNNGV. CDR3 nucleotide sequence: TGTGCCAGCAGCTTAGGTGTGGGCACAGGAGCTGGGGCCAACGTCCTGACTTTC. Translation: CASSLGVGTGAGANVLTF.

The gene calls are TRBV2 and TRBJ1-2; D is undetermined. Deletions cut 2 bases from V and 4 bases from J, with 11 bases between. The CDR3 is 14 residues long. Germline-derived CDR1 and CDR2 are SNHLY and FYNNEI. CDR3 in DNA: TGTGCCAGCAGTGAATTAGGCCAGCTCTATGGCTACACCTTC. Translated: CASSELGQLYGYTF.

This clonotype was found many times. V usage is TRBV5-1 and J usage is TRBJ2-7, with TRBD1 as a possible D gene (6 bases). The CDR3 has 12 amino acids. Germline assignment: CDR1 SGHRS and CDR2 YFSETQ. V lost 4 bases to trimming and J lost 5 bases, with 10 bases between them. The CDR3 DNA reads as TGCGCCAGCAGCCAGAACAGGGACGAGCAGTACTTC. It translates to CASSQNRDEQYF. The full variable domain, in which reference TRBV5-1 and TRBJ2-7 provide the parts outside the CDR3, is KAGVTQTPRYLIKTRGQQVTLSCSPISGHRSVSWYQQTPGQGLQFLFEYFSETQRNKGNFPGRFSGRQFSNSRSEMNVSTLELGDSALYLCASSQNRDEQYFGPGTRLTVT.

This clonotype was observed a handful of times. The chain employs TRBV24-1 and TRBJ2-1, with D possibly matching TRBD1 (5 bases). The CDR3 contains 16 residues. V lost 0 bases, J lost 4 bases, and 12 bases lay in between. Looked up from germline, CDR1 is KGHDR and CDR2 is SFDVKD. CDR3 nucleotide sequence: TGTGCCACCAGTGATTTGCGTGGGGCGCAGTACAATGAGCAGTTCTTC. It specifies CATSDLRGAQYNEQFF.